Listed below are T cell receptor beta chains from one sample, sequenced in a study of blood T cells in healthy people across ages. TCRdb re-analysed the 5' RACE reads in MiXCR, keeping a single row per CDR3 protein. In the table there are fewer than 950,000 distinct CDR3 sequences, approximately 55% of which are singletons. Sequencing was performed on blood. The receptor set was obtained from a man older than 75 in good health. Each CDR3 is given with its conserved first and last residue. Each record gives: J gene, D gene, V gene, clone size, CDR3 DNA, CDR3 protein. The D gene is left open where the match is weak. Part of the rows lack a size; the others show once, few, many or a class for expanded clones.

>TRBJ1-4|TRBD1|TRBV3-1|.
TGTGCCAGCAGCCAACCTACAGGGGGAAAACTGTTTTTT
CASSQPTGGKLFF
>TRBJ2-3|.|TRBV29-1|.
TGCAGCGCTGCACCGGGACTCCTACACAGATACGCGTATTTT
CSAAPGLLHRYAYF
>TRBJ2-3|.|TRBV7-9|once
TGTGCCAGCAGCTTAGATCGGATCCCGAATAGATACGCGTATTTT
CASSLDRIPNRYAYF
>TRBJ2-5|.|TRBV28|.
TGTGCCAGCAGTGAAACTGGCCCGGCCGAGACCCAGTACTTC
CASSETGPAETQYF
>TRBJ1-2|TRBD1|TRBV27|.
TGTGCCAGCAGTCGGGGGGACAGGGGTCATTCGGGCTATGGCTACACCTTC
CASSRGDRGHSGYGYTF
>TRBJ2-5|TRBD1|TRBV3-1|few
TGTGCCAGCAGAACAGGGGTCGGATCGTCTTTGGAGACCCAGTACTTC
CASRTGVGSSLETQYF
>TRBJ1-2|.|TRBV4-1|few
TGCGCCAGCAGCCGTCCAGGACGGACGAACTATGGCTACACCTTC
CASSRPGRTNYGYTF
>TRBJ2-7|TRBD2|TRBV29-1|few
TGCAGCGTTAGCGGGAGCACCTACGAGCAGTACTTC
CSVSGSTYEQYF
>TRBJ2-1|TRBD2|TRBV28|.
TGTGCCAGCAGTTTCGCCCGAGCGGGAGAGGGGGTCGGCAATGAGCAGTTCTTC
CASSFARAGEGVGNEQFF
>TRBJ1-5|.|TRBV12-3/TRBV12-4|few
TGTGCCAGCAGAAGCCAAGACAGTAGCAATCAGCCCCAGCATTTT
CASRSQDSSNQPQHF
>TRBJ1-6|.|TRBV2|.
TGTGCCAGCAGTGAAACGGGCCACGCGAATTCACCCCTCCACTTT
CASSETGHANSPLHF
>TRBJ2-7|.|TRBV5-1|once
TGCGCCAGCAGCTTGGGGTTTGCATCAAGGACCACCGGCGCCTACGAGCAGTACTTC
CASSLGFASRTTGAYEQYF